The 27 T cell receptor beta chains below all came from one sample that was sequenced in a study of tumor and adjacent non-tumor tissue in lung cancer. Three rounds of nested PCR, following a modified ARM-PCR protocol, produced the TCRbeta library. MiXCR, run by TCRdb on the multiplex PCR reads, gives a single entry per CDR3 protein. The table lists about 67,000 distinct CDR3 sequences, under 80% of them singletons. The template was RNA from unsorted bulk tissue. Distant lung tissue was collected more than 3 cm away from the tumor edge. Sequencing was performed on distant non-tumor lung tissue. These receptors were collected from a man in his 60s with non-small cell lung cancer.

Points on this clonotype: One junction end disagrees with the germline gene, perhaps due to a read error. This chain connects TRBV6-2 or TRBV6-3 to TRBJ2-3; TRBD2 aligns across 15 bases. This CDR3 has 19 amino acids. The V gene's germline CDR1 is MNHEY and CDR2 SVGEGT. This CDR3 reads CANSYQPGLAGGYTDRQYF. The CDR3 DNA reads TGTGCCAACAGTTACCAGCCGGGACTAGCGGGGGGATACACAGATAGGCAGTATTTT.

The table lists this clonotype with a few counts. A read error may produce the germline difference seen at one junction end. V gene TRBV5-1 combines with J gene TRBJ1-1; a weak D match, TRBD1 (6 bases). This CDR3 contains 17 residues. Germline V CDR1 and CDR2: SGHRS, YFSETQ. CDR3 nucleotides: TGCGCCAGCAGCCTTTACAGGGCCGGGCACATGAAAACTGAAGCTTTCTTT. Its translation: CASSLYRAGHMKTEAFF.

Notes on this clonotype: At one boundary the junction diverges from the germline segment, which might be a read error. The V and J genes are TRBV28 and TRBJ1-6; 7 nucleotides line up with TRBD1. Germline-derived CDR1 and CDR2 are MDHEN and SYDVKM. CDR3 length: 14 amino acids. CDR3 nucleotide sequence: TGTACCAGCAGTTCCCCAGGGGGTTATTCACCCCTCCACTTT. Translated, it gives CTSSSPGGYSPLHF.

A note on this clonotype: A read error is possible here, since a much larger clone lies one base away. Because the CDR3 is missing its conserved closing phenylalanine or tryptophan, this is likely a read error. This chain joins TRBV20-1 and TRBJ2-4, with D unclear. CDR3 size: 11 residues. Germline assignment: CDR1 DFQATT and CDR2 SNEGSKA (reference sequence). Deletions cut 7 bases from V and 5 bases from J, with 9 bases between. In DNA, the CDR3 is TGCAGTGGCGCCCCTCAAAACATTCAGTACTTG. Amino acids: CSGAPQNIQYL.

V usage is TRBV28 and J usage is TRBJ2-3, with TRBD1 matching over 10 bases. V trimming: 10 bases; J trimming: 7 bases; junction bases outside the gene matches: 8. The CDR3 runs 13 residues. From germline, CDR1 is MDHEN and CDR2 SYDVKM. The CDR3 loop reads CANRTGGMYTQYF. CDR3 DNA: TGTGCCAACAGGACAGGGGGTATGTATACGCAGTATTTT.

With regard to this clonotype: At one end the junction does not follow the germline gene, possibly because of a read error. The rearrangement uses TRBV13 and TRBJ2-3; D possibly corresponds to TRBD2 (5 bases). CDR1 is PRHDT and CDR2 is FYEKMQ in the germline V gene (reference sequence). The CDR3 loop spans 15 amino acids. The CDR3 DNA reads as TGTGTCAGCAGCTTAGCGATACAGAACACAGATACGCAGTACTTT. Translation gives CVSSLAIQNTDTQYF.

Details on this clonotype: The CDR3 ends on some other residue instead of the conserved phenylalanine or tryptophan, so this is likely a read error. The DNA is omitted, as the CDR3 cannot be located on it reliably, and the CDR3 follows TCRdb's listing. The CDR3 is CASSPGSSGRDATRYL. This chain uses TRBV5-4 with TRBJ2-5; TRBD2 is the table's D call, not checked against the DNA. Looked up from germline, CDR1 is SGHNT and CDR2 is YYREEE (reference sequence). The CDR3 is 16 amino acids long, termini counted.

This clonotype occurred many times. The chain links TRBV20-1 to TRBJ2-7, with a tentative D call TRBD1 (5 bases). The CDR3 contains 11 residues. CDR1 is DFQATT and CDR2 is SNEGSKA in the germline V gene (reference sequence). Deletions cut 3 bases from V and 6 bases from J, with 9 bases between. The CDR3 bases are TGCAGTGCTAGCCCAGGGCCCGAGCAGTACTTC. It specifies CSASPGPEQYF.

The genes are TRBV20-1 and TRBJ2-1, with D possibly TRBD2 on 6 matching bases. V lost 0 bases and J 9 bases, leaving 27 bases between the germline ends. The CDR3 spans 18 residues. Per germline, CDR1 DFQATT and CDR2 SNEGSKA (reference sequence). As DNA, the CDR3 is TGCAGTGCTAGAGATCGCACGGGTAGCGGAGAAAATCACACTGAGCAGTTCTTC. It specifies CSARDRTGSGENHTEQFF.

Concerning this clonotype: The junction departs from the called germline gene at one end, perhaps through a read error. J is TRBJ2-5 and V is TRBV29-1, with a possible D match to TRBD2 (6 bases). The CDR3 covers 12 residues. The germline CDR1 and CDR2 sequences are SQVTM and ANQGSEA. CDR3 bases: TGCAGCGTCTCCCGGGGCGGGGAGACCCAGTGCTTC. This translates into CSVSRGGETQCF.

Comments on this clonotype: One junction end disagrees with the germline gene, perhaps due to a read error. This sequence joins TRBV4-3 and TRBJ1-2, with D unresolved. The V gene's germline CDR1 is LGHNA and CDR2 YSLEER. The CDR3 has 17 amino acids. CDR3 in DNA: TGCGCCAGCAGCCAAGATACAACGGGAAGAGTCGACTATGGCTGCACCTTC. Residues: CASSQDTTGRVDYGCTF.

Concerning this clonotype: A read error may be the cause here, since a much bigger clone is one base away. This sequence joins TRBV7-9 and TRBJ2-1; D unresolved. The ends were cut back, 0 bases at V and 3 bases at J, with 15 bases in the middle. The germline V gene has CDR1 SEHNR and CDR2 FQNEAQ (reference sequence). This CDR3 has 17 residues. CDR3 DNA sequence: TGTGCCAGCAGCTTAGCGTTGCATGGATGGAACTACAATGAGCAGTTCTTC. Amino acids: CASSLALHGWNYNEQFF.

As to this clonotype: The conserved closing phenylalanine or tryptophan is absent in this CDR3, likely reflecting a read error. The chain joins TRBV20-1 to TRBJ1-6; tentatively, D is TRBD1 (5 bases). The germline CDR1 and CDR2 sequences are DFQATT and SNEGSKA (reference sequence). CDR3 size: 12 residues. CDR3 protein: CTPKAGDSPLHS. The CDR3 nucleotides are TGCACCCCGAAGGCGGGGGATTCACCCCTCCACTCT.

Ten or more counts support this clonotype. V gene TRBV11-2 combines with J gene TRBJ2-3; D is unclear. The V end was cut by 1 base, the J end by 5 bases, with 13 bases between. This CDR3 has 15 amino acids. Germline V gene lookup returns CDR1 SGHAT and CDR2 FQNNGV. The CDR3 nucleotides are TGTGCCAGCAGCTTAGGGGGTCGGAGTGGAGATACGCAGTATTTT. Encoded protein: CASSLGGRSGDTQYF.

Comments on this clonotype: Likely a read error: the CDR3 ends without its conserved phenylalanine or tryptophan. This chain connects TRBV5-1 to TRBJ2-1; D is uncertain. CDR3 size: 13 residues. Trimming pared 4 bases from V and 6 bases from J, leaving 11 bases between. The germline gives CDR1 SGHRS, CDR2 YFSETQ. The CDR3 nucleotides read TGCGCCAGCAGCCAGGACCCGGGCAATGAGCAGTTCTCC. Translating gives CASSQDPGNEQFS.

A few counts support this clonotype. The chain employs TRBV6-7 and TRBJ2-3, with 12 nucleotides matching TRBD2. TRBV6-7 carries the ORF label, with uncertain function. V lost 0 bases, J lost 2 bases, and 6 bases stayed unmatched. This CDR3 is built from 18 residues. The CDR3 region has the DNA TGTGCCAGCAGTTACTCTTCCGGACTAGCGGGAACCACAGATACGCAGTATTTT. As protein: CASSYSSGLAGTTDTQYF.

On this clonotype: Germline is not matched at one junction end, which may reflect a read error. The rearrangement uses TRBV11-3 and TRBJ2-3; D unclear. Germline V gene lookup returns CDR1 SGHNT and CDR2 YENEEA. The CDR3 runs to 16 residues. In nucleotides, the CDR3 is TGTGCCATCAGCTCCGGGCTAGAAGATAACACAGATATGCAGTATTTT. Protein: CAISSGLEDNTDMQYF.

As for this clonotype: An end of the junction differs from the germline gene, which may be a read error. The chain carries TRBV5-6 and TRBJ2-1; D is perhaps TRBD1 (5 bases). The CDR3 contains 12 residues. Germline CDR1 SGHDT, CDR2 YYEEEE. The CDR3 sequence is CASSLTDNEQLF. In DNA, the CDR3 is TGTGCCAGCAGCTTGACGGACAATGAGCAGCTCTTC.

This clonotype was observed at least ten times. The chain carries TRBV28 and TRBJ1-4; D call uncertain. The germline gives CDR1 MDHEN, CDR2 SYDVKM. The CDR3 spans 11 residues. Trimming cost V 5 bases and J 8 bases, with 6 bases left between them. DNA for the CDR3: TGTGCCAGCAGTGTCACGGAAAAACTGTTTTTT. It translates to CASSVTEKLFF. Complete variable domain (other parts from reference TRBV28 and TRBJ1-4): DVKVTQSSRYLVKRTGEKVFLECVQDMDHENMFWYRQDPGLGLRLIYFSYDVKMKEKGDIPEGYSVSREKKERFSLILESASTNQTSMYLCASSVTEKLFFGSGTQLSVL.

V gene TRBV6-5 combines with J gene TRBJ2-5; D is uncertain. Germline V gene sequence: CDR1 MNHEY, CDR2 SVGAGI. V was cut by 11 bases and J by 9 bases, with 16 bases left in between. The length of the CDR3 is 11 residues. CDR3 amino acids: CACGDTLSQYF. CDR3 bases: TGTGCCTGCGGAGACACGTTGTCCCAGTACTTC.

The chain combines TRBV29-1 with TRBJ2-6, with D perhaps being TRBD1 or TRBD2 (5 bases each). This CDR3 region has 15 residues. The ends were cut back, 6 bases at V and 0 bases at J, with 12 bases in the middle. CDR1 and CDR2 from the germline V gene are SQVTM and ANQGSEA. CDR3 sequence: CSVGTYASGANVLTF. The CDR3 nucleotides are TGCAGCGTGGGGACCTACGCCTCTGGGGCCAACGTCCTGACTTTC.

The chain employs TRBV11-1 and TRBJ2-3, with TRBD1 matching over 7 bases. After removal of 9 bases from V and 3 bases from J, the junction contained 12 bases not matched to a gene. CDR3 size: 15 residues. CDR1 and CDR2 from the germline V gene are SGHAT and FQDESV (reference sequence). As DNA, the CDR3 is TGTGCCAGTAGTCCCGGGACAGAGTTTACAGATACGCAGTATTTT. It is translated as CASSPGTEFTDTQYF.

The chain is built from TRBV7-7 and TRBJ2-1, with 10 bases identical to TRBD2. CDR1 and CDR2 from the germline V gene are SSHAT and FNYEAQ (reference sequence). The CDR3 loop spans 16 amino acids. The CDR3 bases are TGTACTAGCAGTCCGGAGGTAGCGGGAGGTAACGGTGAGCAGTTCTTC. Translating gives CTSSPEVAGGNGEQFF.

This clonotype was seen a handful of times. This CDR3 fails to terminate in the conserved phenylalanine or tryptophan, so it likely reflects a read error. The V call is TRBV4-2, the J call TRBJ2-7, with 7 bases identical to TRBD2. The CDR3 contains 14 residues. The V gene's germline CDR1 is LGHNA and CDR2 YNFKEQ. The CDR3 loop is CANSPTGGRDEQYL. The CDR3 nucleotides are TGTGCCAACAGCCCGACGGGGGGTAGGGACGAGCAGTACCTC.

Note on this clonotype: The missing conserved phenylalanine or tryptophan at the end of this CDR3 makes a read error likely. V and J are TRBV4-2 and TRBJ2-2, with TRBD2 matching 12 bases. The CDR3 runs 18 residues. The J segment lost 5 bases and the V segment lost 7 bases, leaving 14 bases of the junction unmatched. Germline V gene lookup returns CDR1 LGHNA and CDR2 YNFKEQ. CDR3 sequence reads: CASNHPSTGTSGTGELFS. Here the CDR3 DNA reads TGTGCCAGCAACCATCCATCTACTGGGACTAGCGGGACCGGGGAGCTGTTTTCT.

A note on this clonotype: The junction departs from germline at one end; a sequencing error may be responsible. The chain couples TRBV29-1 to TRBJ2-5; D gene unclear. CDR1 SQVTM and CDR2 ANQGSEA come from the germline V gene. The CDR3 sequence is 13 residues long. CDR3 region: CSVETGVEETQYF. In DNA, the CDR3 is TGCAGCGTTGAAACTGGTGTAGAAGAGACCCAATACTTC.

Concerning this clonotype: One junction end does not reproduce the germline sequence, and a read error may be involved. The chain employs TRBV20-1 and TRBJ2-1, with 12 positions matching TRBD2. The germline V gene has CDR1 DFQATT and CDR2 SNEGSKA (reference sequence). The CDR3 extends over 14 amino acids. For the CDR3, the DNA is TGTAGTGCTAGACTAGCGGGAGATGGCAGTGAGCAGTTCTTC. The encoded protein is CSARLAGDGSEQFF.